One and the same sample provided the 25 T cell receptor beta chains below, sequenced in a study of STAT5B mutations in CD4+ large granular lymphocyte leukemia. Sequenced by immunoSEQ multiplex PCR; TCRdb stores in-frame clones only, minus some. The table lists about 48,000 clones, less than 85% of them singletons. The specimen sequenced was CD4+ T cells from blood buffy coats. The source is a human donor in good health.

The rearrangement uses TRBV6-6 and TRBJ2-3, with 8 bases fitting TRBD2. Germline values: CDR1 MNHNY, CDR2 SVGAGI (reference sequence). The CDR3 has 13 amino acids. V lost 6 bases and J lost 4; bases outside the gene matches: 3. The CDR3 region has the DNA TGTGCCAGCAGCAAGACTAGCGCAGATACGCAGTATTTT. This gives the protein CASSKTSADTQYF.

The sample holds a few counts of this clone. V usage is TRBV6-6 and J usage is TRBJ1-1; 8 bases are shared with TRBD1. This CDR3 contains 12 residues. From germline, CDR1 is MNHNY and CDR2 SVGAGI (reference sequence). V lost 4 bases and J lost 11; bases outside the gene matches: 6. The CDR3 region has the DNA TGTGCCAGCAGTTCCCAGGGGGCGTGGGCTTTCTTT. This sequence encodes CASSSQGAWAFF.

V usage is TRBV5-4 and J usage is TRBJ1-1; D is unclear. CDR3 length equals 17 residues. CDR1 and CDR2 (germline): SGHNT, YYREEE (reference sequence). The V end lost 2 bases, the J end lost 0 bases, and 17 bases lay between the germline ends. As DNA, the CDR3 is TGTGCCAGCAGCTTTAAGACCCTACGGAGGATGAACACTGAAGCTTTCTTT. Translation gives CASSFKTLRRMNTEAFF.

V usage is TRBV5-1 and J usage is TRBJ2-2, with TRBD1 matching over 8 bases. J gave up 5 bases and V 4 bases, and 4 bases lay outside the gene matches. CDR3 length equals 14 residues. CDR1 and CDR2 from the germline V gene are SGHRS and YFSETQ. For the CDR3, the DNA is TGCGCCAGCAGCGTGACAGGGGTAACCGGGGAGCTGTTTTTT. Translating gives CASSVTGVTGELFF. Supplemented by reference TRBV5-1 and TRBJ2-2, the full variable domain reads KAGVTQTPRYLIKTRGQQVTLSCSPISGHRSVSWYQQTPGQGLQFLFEYFSETQRNKGNFPGRFSGRQFSNSRSEMNVSTLELGDSALYLCASSVTGVTGELFFGEGSRLTVL.

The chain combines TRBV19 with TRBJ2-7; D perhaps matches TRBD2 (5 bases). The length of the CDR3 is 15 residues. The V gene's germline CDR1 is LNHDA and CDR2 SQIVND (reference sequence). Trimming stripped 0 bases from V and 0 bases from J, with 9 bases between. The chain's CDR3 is CASSIDVGVSYEQYF. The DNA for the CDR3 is TGTGCCAGTAGTATAGATGTCGGGGTCTCCTACGAGCAGTACTTC.

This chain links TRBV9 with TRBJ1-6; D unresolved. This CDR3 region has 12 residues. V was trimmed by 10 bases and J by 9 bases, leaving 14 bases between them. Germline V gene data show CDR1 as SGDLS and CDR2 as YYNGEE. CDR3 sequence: CASPRESSPLHF. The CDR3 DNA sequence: TGTGCCTCGCCGAGGGAGAGTTCACCCCTCCACTTT.

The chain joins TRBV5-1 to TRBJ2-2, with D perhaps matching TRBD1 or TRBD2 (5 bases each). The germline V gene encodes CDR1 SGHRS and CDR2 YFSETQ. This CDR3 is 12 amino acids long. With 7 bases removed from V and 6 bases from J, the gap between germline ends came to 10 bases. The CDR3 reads CASFEGPGELFF. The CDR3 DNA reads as TGCGCCAGCTTCGAGGGGCCCGGGGAGCTGTTTTTT.

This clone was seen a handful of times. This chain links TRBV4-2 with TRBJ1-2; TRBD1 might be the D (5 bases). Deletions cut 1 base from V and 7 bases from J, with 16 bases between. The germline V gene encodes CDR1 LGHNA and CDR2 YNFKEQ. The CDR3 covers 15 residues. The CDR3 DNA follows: TGTGCCAGCAGCCAAGCTCAGGGAGGGGTTATTGGCTACACCTTC. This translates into CASSQAQGGVIGYTF.

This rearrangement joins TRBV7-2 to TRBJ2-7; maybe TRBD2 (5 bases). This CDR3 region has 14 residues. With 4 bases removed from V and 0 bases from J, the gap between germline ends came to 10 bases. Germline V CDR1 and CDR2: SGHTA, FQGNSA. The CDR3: CASSYEGSSYEQYF. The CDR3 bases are TGTGCCAGCAGCTACGAGGGCTCCTCCTACGAGCAGTACTTC.

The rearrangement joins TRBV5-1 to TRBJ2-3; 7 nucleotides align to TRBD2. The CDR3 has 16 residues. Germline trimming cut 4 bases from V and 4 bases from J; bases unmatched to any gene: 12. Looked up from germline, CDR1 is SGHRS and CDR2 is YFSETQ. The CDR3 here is CASSLRGPREADTQYF. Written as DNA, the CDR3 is TGCGCCAGCAGCCTCCGGGGCCCTCGGGAGGCAGATACGCAGTATTTT.

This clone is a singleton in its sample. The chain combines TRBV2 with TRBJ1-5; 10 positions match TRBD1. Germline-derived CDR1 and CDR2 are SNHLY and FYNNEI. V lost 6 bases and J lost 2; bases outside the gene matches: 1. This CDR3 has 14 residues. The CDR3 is CASRGTGGNQPQHF. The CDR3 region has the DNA TGTGCCAGCAGAGGGACAGGGGGCAATCAGCCCCAGCATTTT.

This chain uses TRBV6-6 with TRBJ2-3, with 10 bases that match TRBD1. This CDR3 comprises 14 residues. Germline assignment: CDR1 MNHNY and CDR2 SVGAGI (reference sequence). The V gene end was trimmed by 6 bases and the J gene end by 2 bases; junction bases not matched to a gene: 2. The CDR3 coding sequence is TGTGCCAGCAGAGACAGGGGGCACACAGATACGCAGTATTTT. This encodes CASRDRGHTDTQYF.

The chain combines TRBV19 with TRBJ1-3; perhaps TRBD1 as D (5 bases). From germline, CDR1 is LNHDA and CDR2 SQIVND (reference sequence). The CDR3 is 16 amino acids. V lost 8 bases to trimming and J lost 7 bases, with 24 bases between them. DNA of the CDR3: TGTGCCAGTTCGCCAGTAATGGGGGAAGGGACCAACACCATATATTTT. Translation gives CASSPVMGEGTNTIYF.

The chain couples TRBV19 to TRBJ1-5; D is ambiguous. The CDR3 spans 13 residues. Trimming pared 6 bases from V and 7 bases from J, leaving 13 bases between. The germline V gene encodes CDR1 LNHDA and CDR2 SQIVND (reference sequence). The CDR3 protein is CASSQSWMQPQHF. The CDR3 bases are TGTGCCAGTAGCCAATCTTGGATGCAGCCCCAGCATTTT.

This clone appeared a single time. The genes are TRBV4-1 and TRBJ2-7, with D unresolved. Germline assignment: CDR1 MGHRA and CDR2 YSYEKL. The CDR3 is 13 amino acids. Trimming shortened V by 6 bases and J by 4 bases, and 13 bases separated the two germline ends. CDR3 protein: CASRLALNYEQYV. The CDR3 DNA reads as TGCGCCAGCAGATTGGCGCTAAATTACGAGCAGTACGTC.

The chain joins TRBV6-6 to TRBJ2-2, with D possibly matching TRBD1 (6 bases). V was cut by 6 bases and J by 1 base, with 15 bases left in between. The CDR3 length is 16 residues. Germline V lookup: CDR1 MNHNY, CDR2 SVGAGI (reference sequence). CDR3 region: CASSLFGTQNTGELFF. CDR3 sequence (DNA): TGTGCCAGCAGCCTTTTTGGGACACAGAACACCGGGGAGCTGTTTTTT.

The CDR3 sequence: CAISAGATGEQYV. CDR3 bases: TGTGCCATCAGTGCGGGTGCCACCGGCGAGCAGTACGTC. V and J are TRBV10-3 and TRBJ2-7; no definite D call. Trimming removed 4 bases at V and 6 bases at J, with 13 bases between. In germline, CDR1 is ENHRY, CDR2 SYGVKD. The CDR3 covers 13 residues.

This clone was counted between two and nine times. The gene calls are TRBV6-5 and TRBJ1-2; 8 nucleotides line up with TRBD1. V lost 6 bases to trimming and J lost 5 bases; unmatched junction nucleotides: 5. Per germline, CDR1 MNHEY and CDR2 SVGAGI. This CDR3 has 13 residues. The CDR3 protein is CASRAGGGYGYTF. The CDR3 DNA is TGTGCCAGCAGGGCAGGGGGCGGGTATGGCTACACCTTC.

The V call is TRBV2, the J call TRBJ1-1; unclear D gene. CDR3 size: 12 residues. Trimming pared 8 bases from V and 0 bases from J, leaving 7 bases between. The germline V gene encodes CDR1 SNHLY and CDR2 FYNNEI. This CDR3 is CASGTLNTEAFF. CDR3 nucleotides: TGTGCCAGCGGAACTCTGAACACTGAAGCTTTCTTT. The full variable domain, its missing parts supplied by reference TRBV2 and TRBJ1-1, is EPEVTQTPSHQVTQMGQEVILRCVPISNHLYFYWYRQILGQKVEFLVSFYNNEISEKSEIFDDQFSVERPDGSNFTLKIRSTKLEDSAMYFCASGTLNTEAFFGQGTRLTVV.

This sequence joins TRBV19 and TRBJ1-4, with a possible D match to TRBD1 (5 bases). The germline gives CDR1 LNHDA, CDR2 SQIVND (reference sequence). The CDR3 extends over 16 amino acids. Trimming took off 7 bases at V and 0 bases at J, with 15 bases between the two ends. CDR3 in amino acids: CASKGEDSATNEKLFF. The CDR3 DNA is TGTGCCAGTAAGGGAGAAGACAGCGCAACTAATGAAAAACTGTTTTTT.

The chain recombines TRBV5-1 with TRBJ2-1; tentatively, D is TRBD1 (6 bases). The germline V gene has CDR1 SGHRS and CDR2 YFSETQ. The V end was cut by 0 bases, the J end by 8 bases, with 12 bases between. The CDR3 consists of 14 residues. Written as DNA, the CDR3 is TGCGCCAGCAGCTTGGGGGCAGGGGTTGATGAGCAGTTCTTC. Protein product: CASSLGAGVDEQFF.

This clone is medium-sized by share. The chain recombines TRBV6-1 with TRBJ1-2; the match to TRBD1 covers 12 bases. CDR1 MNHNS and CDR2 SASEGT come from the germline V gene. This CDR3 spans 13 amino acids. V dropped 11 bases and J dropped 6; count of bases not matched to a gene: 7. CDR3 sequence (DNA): TGTGCCGGGGGGGACAGGGGGCCCGATGGCTACACCTTC. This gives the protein CAGGDRGPDGYTF.

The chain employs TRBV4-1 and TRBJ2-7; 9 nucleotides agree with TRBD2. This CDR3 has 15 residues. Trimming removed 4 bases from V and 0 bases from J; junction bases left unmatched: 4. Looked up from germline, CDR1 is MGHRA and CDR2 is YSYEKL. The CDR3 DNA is TGCGCCAGCAGCCGCGGGGGGGCAGACTCCTACGAGCAGTACTTC. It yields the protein CASSRGGADSYEQYF.

The CDR3 sequence is CASSQVSPSGTDTQYF. CDR3 nucleotide sequence: TGTGCCAGCAGCCAAGTCTCGCCTAGCGGCACAGATACGCAGTATTTT. This sequence joins TRBV4-2 and TRBJ2-3; possibly TRBD2 for D (6 bases). Germline-derived CDR1 and CDR2 are LGHNA and YNFKEQ. The CDR3 runs to 16 residues. Trimming shortened V by 1 base and J by 1 base, and 12 bases separated the two germline ends.

The CDR3 protein is CASSEGSSTWYGYTF. In DNA form, the CDR3 reads TGTGCCAGTAGTGAGGGGTCCTCCACGTGGTATGGCTACACCTTC. The chain carries TRBV19 and TRBJ1-2; perhaps TRBD1 as D (5 bases). This CDR3 region has 15 residues. The V end was cut by 5 bases, the J end by 5 bases, with 18 bases between. Germline-derived CDR1 and CDR2 are LNHDA and SQIVND (reference sequence). Complete variable domain (other parts from reference TRBV19 and TRBJ1-2): DGGITQSPKYLFRKEGQNVTLSCEQNLNHDAMYWYRQDPGQGLRLIYYSQIVNDFQKGDIAEGYSVSREKKESFPLTVTSAQKNPTAFYLCASSEGSSTWYGYTFGSGTRLTVV.